These 30 T cell receptor beta chains share one sample of origin, sequenced in a study of blood T cell repertoires in COVID-19. Assay: immunoSEQ multiplex PCR; the TCRdb copy retains only in-frame clones and omits some. The table includes more than 35,000 clones, less than 70% detected once. Sequencing input: peripheral blood. All receptors come from a man older than 75 with acute or convalescent COVID-19.

This clone was observed a few times. Other DNA sequences from this sample encode an identical CDR3 as well. The chain is built from TRBV5-8 and TRBJ1-5; possibly TRBD1 for D (6 bases). Trimming took off 1 base at V and 4 bases at J, with 6 bases between the two ends. CDR3 length equals 13 residues. Per the germline V gene, CDR1 is SGHTS and CDR2 is YDEGEE. The chain's CDR3 is CASSLTGNQPQHF. The CDR3 coding sequence is TGTGCCAGCAGCTTGACAGGGAATCAGCCCCAGCATTTT.

The chain joins TRBV7-9 to TRBJ1-2; D gene unclear. The CDR3 covers 16 residues. V gave up 1 base and J gave up 0 bases, with 12 bases separating them. The V gene's germline CDR1 is SEHNR and CDR2 FQNEAQ (reference sequence). The CDR3 DNA follows: TGTGCCAGCAGCTTAGAAGGAGGCCCAGCTAACTATGGCTACACCTTC. It specifies CASSLEGGPANYGYTF.

J is TRBJ2-1 and V is TRBV5-4, with 13 bases aligning to TRBD2. This CDR3 has 15 residues. Germline V gene lookup returns CDR1 SGHNT and CDR2 YYREEE (reference sequence). Trimming cost V 3 bases and J 12 bases; bases outside gene matches: 9. Written as DNA, the CDR3 is TGTGCCAGCAGCTCCGGACTAGCGGGAGACGGCGGGCAGTTCTTC. Translating it yields CASSSGLAGDGGQFF.

This clone was observed a handful of times. The chain carries TRBV5-4 and TRBJ1-2; a possible D gene is TRBD1 (5 bases). V lost 4 bases to trimming and J lost 7 bases, with 14 bases between them. This CDR3 is 13 amino acids long. The germline gives CDR1 SGHNT, CDR2 YYREEE (reference sequence). CDR3 in amino acids: CASSNGRVTGYTF. In nucleotides, the CDR3 is TGTGCCAGCAGCAACGGCAGGGTAACTGGCTACACCTTC.

The chain recombines TRBV27 with TRBJ1-3, with D perhaps matching TRBD1 (6 bases). Trimming stripped 5 bases from V and 4 bases from J, with 12 bases between. This CDR3 comprises 14 residues. Germline V gene data show CDR1 as MNHEY and CDR2 as SMNVEV (reference sequence). The CDR3 spells CASSPRTEGNTIYF. In nucleotides, the CDR3 is TGTGCCAGCAGTCCACGGACAGAGGGAAACACCATATATTTT.

This chain joins TRBV5-1 and TRBJ2-5, with no clear D. Per the germline V gene, CDR1 is SGHRS and CDR2 is YFSETQ. The CDR3 consists of 13 residues. V shed 0 bases and J shed 3 bases, with 6 bases lying between them. CDR3 coding DNA: TGCGCCAGCAGCTTGGGCTCGGAAGAGACCCAGTACTTC. It translates to CASSLGSEETQYF.

The CDR3 protein is CASSPLNRDTQYF. DNA of the CDR3: TGTGCCAGCAGCCCCCTTAACAGAGATACGCAGTATTTT. This sequence joins TRBV9 and TRBJ2-3; D not certain. The CDR3 sequence is 13 residues long. Germline loops: CDR1 SGDLS, CDR2 YYNGEE. V lost 4 bases and J 5 bases, leaving 11 bases between the germline ends.

DNA of the CDR3: TGTGCCTGGACCCAGGGGGTTGTAAACACCATATATTTT. Translating it yields CAWTQGVVNTIYF. The rearrangement links TRBV30 to TRBJ1-3; 7 bases line up with TRBD1. The J segment lost 6 bases and the V segment lost 4 bases, leaving 6 bases of the junction unmatched. The germline CDR1 and CDR2 sequences are GTSNPN and SVGIG (reference sequence). This CDR3 has 13 residues.

V gene TRBV10-3 combines with J gene TRBJ2-7; TRBD2 is a possible D gene (6 bases). The CDR3 spans 13 residues. CDR1 and CDR2 (germline): ENHRY, SYGVKD. The V and J ends lost 6 bases and 4 bases respectively, with 13 bases between them. DNA for the CDR3: TGTGCCATCAGCCGGGACTCCGAGTACGAGCAGTACTTC. Translating gives CAISRDSEYEQYF.

The genes are TRBV18 and TRBJ2-1; 7 bases match TRBD2. J gave up 2 bases and V 5 bases, and 3 bases lay outside the gene matches. Germline lookup yields CDR1 KGHSH and CDR2 LQKENI. The CDR3 extends over 14 amino acids. CDR3 residues: CASSWRGTYNEQFF. The CDR3 DNA is TGTGCCAGCTCATGGCGGGGGACCTACAATGAGCAGTTCTTC.

The V gene is TRBV11-2, the J gene TRBJ2-2; maybe TRBD2 (7 bases). V lost 6 bases and J lost 8, with 19 bases in between. The CDR3 contains 15 residues. Germline loops: CDR1 SGHAT, CDR2 FQNNGV. CDR3: CASRGSRGLLGELFF. For the CDR3, the DNA is TGTGCCAGCAGGGGCTCGCGGGGGCTTCTTGGGGAGCTGTTTTTT.

The gene calls are TRBV2 and TRBJ1-6; 9 nucleotides align to TRBD1. Germline V gene lookup returns CDR1 SNHLY and CDR2 FYNNEI. The V gene end was trimmed by 5 bases and the J gene end by 7 bases; junction bases not matched to a gene: 9. The CDR3 length is 16 residues. For the CDR3, the DNA is TGTGCCAGCAGTCCACGACAGGGGGTGAGGAATTCACCCCTCCACTTT. It is translated as CASSPRQGVRNSPLHF.

This CDR3 reads CASSLGGVWDSSYEQYF. The CDR3 bases are TGTGCCAGCAGCTTAGGAGGGGTGTGGGACAGTTCCTACGAGCAGTACTTC. This sequence joins TRBV11-3 and TRBJ2-7, with 7 bases aligning to TRBD1. V dropped 1 base and J dropped 1; count of bases not matched to a gene: 10. Germline V gene data show CDR1 as SGHNT and CDR2 as YENEEA. The CDR3 sequence is 17 residues long.

This clone was seen ten or more times. This chain connects TRBV18 to TRBJ1-1; 7 bases agree with TRBD1. This CDR3 is 16 amino acids long. Looked up from germline, CDR1 is KGHSH and CDR2 is LQKENI. The V segment lost 2 bases and the J segment 11 bases; nucleotides outside the gene matches: 17. CDR3 DNA sequence: TGTGCCAGCTCACCAACCTTCGGGGACAGTAGACCGATCGCTTTCTTT. As protein: CASSPTFGDSRPIAFF.

The chain links TRBV6-6 to TRBJ2-7; 9 bases line up with TRBD2. V lost 5 bases to trimming and J lost 0 bases; unmatched junction nucleotides: 8. The CDR3 has 16 residues. The germline gives CDR1 MNHNY, CDR2 SVGAGI (reference sequence). The CDR3 reads CASSRLAVLSSYEQYF. CDR3 in DNA: TGTGCCAGCAGTCGACTAGCGGTCCTGAGCTCCTACGAGCAGTACTTC.

This sequence joins TRBV11-2 and TRBJ2-7; 12 bases are shared with TRBD1. Per germline, CDR1 SGHAT and CDR2 FQNNGV. The CDR3 extends over 16 amino acids. With 5 bases clipped from V and 5 bases from J, the junction kept 10 bases outside the gene matches. The CDR3 is CASSQGTGGDSHEQYF. In nucleotides, the CDR3 is TGTGCCAGCAGCCAGGGGACAGGGGGCGATTCCCACGAGCAGTACTTC.

This rearrangement joins TRBV27 to TRBJ2-3, with 10 nucleotides matching TRBD2. Germline CDR1 MNHEY, CDR2 SMNVEV (reference sequence). V lost 1 base, J lost 2 bases, and 6 bases stayed unmatched. The CDR3 is 17 residues long. CDR3 in amino acids: CASSLLPSGGITDTQYF. As DNA, the CDR3 is TGTGCCAGCAGTTTATTGCCTAGCGGGGGAATCACAGATACGCAGTATTTT.

This sequence joins TRBV9 and TRBJ2-7; the match to TRBD2 covers 11 bases. Germline CDR1 SGDLS, CDR2 YYNGEE. The trim removed 3 bases at V and 2 bases at J, leaving 7 bases unmatched. The CDR3 totals 16 residues. In DNA, the CDR3 is TGTGCCAGCAGCGCAGAACTAGCGGGGGCCACCTACGAGCAGTACTTC. It specifies CASSAELAGATYEQYF.

The chain carries TRBV12-3 or TRBV12-4 and TRBJ2-1; possible D gene TRBD1, 5 bases. V was clipped by 6 bases and J by 14 bases, with 14 bases between them. There are 11 residues in the CDR3. CDR3 bases: TGTGCCAGCAGAACAGGCTCCAAGGAGTTCTTC. Its translation: CASRTGSKEFF.

CDR3 in amino acids: CASSADRDYGYTF. The CDR3 DNA reads TGTGCCAGCTCAGCGGACAGGGACTATGGCTACACCTTC. This sequence joins TRBV18 and TRBJ1-2; 8 bases fit TRBD1. The germline V gene has CDR1 KGHSH and CDR2 LQKENI. After removal of 5 bases from V and 3 bases from J, the junction contained 2 bases not matched to a gene. This CDR3 is 13 amino acids long.

The chain links TRBV9 to TRBJ2-1; perhaps TRBD2 as D (6 bases). From germline, CDR1 is SGDLS and CDR2 YYNGEE. V lost 0 bases and J 8 bases, leaving 12 bases between the germline ends. The CDR3 runs 14 residues. CDR3 in amino acids: CASSVGLAIDEQFF. CDR3 sequence (DNA): TGTGCCAGCAGCGTAGGGCTAGCGATCGATGAGCAGTTCTTC.

The V and J genes are TRBV9 and TRBJ1-3; 9 bases are shared with TRBD1. The CDR3 has 17 residues. V shed 3 bases, J shed 4 bases, and the junction held 11 bases outside the gene matches. Germline assignment: CDR1 SGDLS and CDR2 YYNGEE. The CDR3 bases are TGTGCCAGCAGCGCGTCTGAAGGGACAGGGATCGGAAACACCATATATTTT. Protein sequence: CASSASEGTGIGNTIYF.

The chain uses TRBV4-2 and TRBJ2-7, with 8 positions matching TRBD1. V shed 5 bases, J shed 2 bases, and the junction held 11 bases outside the gene matches. This CDR3 region has 16 residues. Germline CDR1 reads LGHNA; CDR2 reads YNFKEQ. The CDR3 region is CASSINYGTGTYEQYF. The CDR3 region has the DNA TGTGCCAGCAGCATTAACTACGGGACAGGTACCTACGAGCAGTACTTC.

The chain carries TRBV19 and TRBJ1-6, with 7 nucleotides matching TRBD1. Germline V gene data show CDR1 as LNHDA and CDR2 as SQIVND (reference sequence). J was trimmed by 5 bases and V by 9 bases; bases with no gene match: 10. CDR3 size: 15 residues. CDR3 bases: TGTGCCAGCGGTGGGGGCAGGGGGAATAATTCACCCCTCCACTTT. Protein sequence: CASGGGRGNNSPLHF.

The chain is built from TRBV20-1 and TRBJ2-3; 9 nucleotides line up with TRBD2. This CDR3 region has 14 residues. Germline V gene data show CDR1 as DFQATT and CDR2 as SNEGSKA (reference sequence). V shed 3 bases and J 6 bases; nucleotides not matched to a gene: 7. The CDR3 spells CSASLREGQDTQYF. In DNA form, the CDR3 reads TGCAGTGCTAGTCTGCGGGAGGGGCAGGATACGCAGTATTTT.

The rearrangement links TRBV18 to TRBJ2-2; tentatively, D is TRBD2 (6 bases). The germline CDR1 and CDR2 sequences are KGHSH and LQKENI. Trimming took off 0 bases at V and 7 bases at J, with 21 bases between the two ends. The CDR3 sequence is 18 residues long. DNA of the CDR3: TGTGCCAGCTCACCACCGGGGCGGTATACGGTGCGGGACGGGGAGCTGTTTTTT. It translates to CASSPPGRYTVRDGELFF.

V and J are TRBV4-3 and TRBJ2-2; a weak D match, TRBD1 (6 bases). The germline gives CDR1 LGHNA, CDR2 YSLEER. The V end was cut by 1 base, the J end by 2 bases, with 8 bases between. The CDR3 has 15 residues. The CDR3 DNA reads as TGCGCCAGCAGCCAAGGACAGGTCAACACCGGGGAGCTGTTTTTT. This encodes CASSQGQVNTGELFF.

The rearrangement joins TRBV10-1 to TRBJ1-1, with TRBD1 matching over 8 bases. The germline CDR1 and CDR2 sequences are WNHNN and SYGVQD (reference sequence). V lost 3 bases to trimming and J lost 6 bases; unmatched junction nucleotides: 15. CDR3 length: 17 amino acids. For the CDR3, the DNA is TGCGCCAGCAGTGACGGGGCAGGGGGCCTCGAAATGGCTGAAGCTTTCTTT. Residues: CASSDGAGGLEMAEAFF.

The chain has TRBV18 and TRBJ2-1; a weak D match, TRBD2 (5 bases). V lost 3 bases, J lost 8 bases, and 11 bases lay in between. From germline, CDR1 is KGHSH and CDR2 LQKENI. The length of the CDR3 is 13 residues. The CDR3: CASSPGLRDEQFF. The CDR3 region has the DNA TGTGCCAGCTCACCCGGACTTAGGGATGAGCAGTTCTTC. The full variable domain, completed using reference TRBV18 and TRBJ2-1, is NAGVMQNPRHLVRRRGQEARLRCSPMKGHSHVYWYRQLPEEGLKFMVYLQKENIIDESGMPKERFSAEFPKEGPSILRIQQVVRGDSAAYFCASSPGLRDEQFFGPGTRLTVL.

V is TRBV2 and J is TRBJ1-4; D unclear. Trimming cost V 7 bases and J 8 bases, with 11 bases left between them. CDR1 is SNHLY, CDR2 FYNNEI, per germline. The CDR3 length is 12 residues. CDR3 sequence: CASTQEVEKLFF. The CDR3 bases are TGTGCCAGCACTCAGGAGGTGGAAAAACTGTTTTTT. Full variable domain (remainder filled in from reference TRBV2 and TRBJ1-4): EPEVTQTPSHQVTQMGQEVILRCVPISNHLYFYWYRQILGQKVEFLVSFYNNEISEKSEIFDDQFSVERPDGSNFTLKIRSTKLEDSAMYFCASTQEVEKLFFGSGTQLSVL.